The 24 T cell receptor beta chains in this list originate from one sample, sequenced in a study of cytomegalovirus exposure and HLA in healthy donors. The PCR made use of 60 Vbeta and 13 Jbeta primers. Using immunoSEQ multiplex PCR, the repertoire was profiled, and TCRdb retains in-frame clones only, with some absent. The table shows more than 90,000 clones, with about 70% occurring only once. The specimen was PBMCs. All receptors come from a man aged 25-40 years in good health and CMV-seropositive.

This chain connects TRBV5-6 to TRBJ2-7; D gene uncertain. Germline CDR1 reads SGHDT; CDR2 reads YYEEEE. V gave up 0 bases and J gave up 2 bases, with 9 bases separating them. CDR3 length equals 14 residues. CDR3 DNA: TGTGCCAGCAGCTTGGTGCAGGCAACCTACGAGCAGTACTTC. Translation gives CASSLVQATYEQYF. The variable domain in full, completed from reference TRBV5-6 and TRBJ2-7, reads DAGVTQSPTHLIKTRGQQVTLRCSPKSGHDTVSWYQQALGQGPQFIFQYYEEEERQRGNFPDRFSGHQFPNYSSELNVNALLLGDSALYLCASSLVQATYEQYFGPGTRLTVT.

This chain connects TRBV6-6 to TRBJ1-6, with D uncertain. Per the germline V gene, CDR1 is MNHNY and CDR2 is SVGAGI (reference sequence). Trimming stripped 2 bases from V and 9 bases from J, with 11 bases between. CDR3 length equals 14 residues. CDR3 in DNA: TGTGCCAGCAGTTACGGGCAGCACGGTTCACCCCTCCACTTT. It codes for CASSYGQHGSPLHF.

This chain connects TRBV23-1 to TRBJ1-2; weak D call: TRBD1 (5 bases). TRBV23-1 is known as an ORF, though its function is uncertain. The CDR3 contains 18 residues. The germline V and J ends were trimmed by 0 bases and 4 bases, with 21 bases remaining between them. DNA for the CDR3: TGCGCCAGCAGTCAATCGGCGGGCGGACCCCGGGGGATCTATGGCTACACCTTC. Translated, it gives CASSQSAGGPRGIYGYTF.

This sequence joins TRBV5-6 and TRBJ2-1; TRBD2 aligns across 11 bases. Germline V CDR1 and CDR2: SGHDT, YYEEEE. V dropped 1 base and J dropped 6; count of bases not matched to a gene: 3. This CDR3 region has 15 residues. The CDR3 protein is CASSLRLAGGNEQFF. The DNA of the CDR3 is TGTGCCAGCAGCTTGCGGCTAGCGGGGGGCAATGAGCAGTTCTTC.

With regard to this clone: One junction end disagrees with the germline gene, perhaps due to a read error. This chain joins TRBV5-1 and TRBJ1-2; D unresolved. The length of the CDR3 is 14 residues. CDR1 SGHRS and CDR2 YFSETQ come from the germline V gene. In DNA, the CDR3 is TGCGCCAGCAGCTATGACGGCCCTAACTATGGCTACCCCTTC. Residues: CASSYDGPNYGYPF.

Only a few counts were recorded for this clone. J is TRBJ1-1 and V is TRBV9, with D maybe TRBD1 (5 bases). The CDR3 spans 12 residues. Germline values: CDR1 SGDLS, CDR2 YYNGEE. V lost 0 bases and J 11 bases, leaving 11 bases between the germline ends. CDR3 sequence: CASSVVDGAAFF. CDR3 coding DNA: TGTGCCAGCAGCGTAGTAGATGGGGCTGCTTTCTTT.

J is TRBJ2-3 and V is TRBV5-4; weak D call: TRBD2 (5 bases). V lost 2 bases to trimming and J lost 0 bases, with 13 bases between them. The germline CDR1 and CDR2 sequences are SGHNT and YYREEE (reference sequence). The CDR3 length is 16 residues. CDR3 protein: CASSFLDSSSTDTQYF. The CDR3 bases are TGTGCCAGCAGCTTTTTGGACTCCTCTAGCACAGATACGCAGTATTTT.

The genes are TRBV18 and TRBJ1-1; possible D gene TRBD1, 6 bases. Trimming shortened V by 2 bases and J by 3 bases, and 19 bases separated the two germline ends. From germline, CDR1 is KGHSH and CDR2 LQKENI. CDR3 length: 17 residues. CDR3 nucleotide sequence: TGTGCCAGCTCACCAACCCTGTGGGCAGGGGCGGACACTGAAGCTTTCTTT. Translating it yields CASSPTLWAGADTEAFF.

The chain joins TRBV5-1 to TRBJ1-6; no clear D gene. The germline gives CDR1 SGHRS, CDR2 YFSETQ. The CDR3 is 12 residues long. V shed 1 base and J shed 9 bases, with 5 bases lying between them. As DNA, the CDR3 is TGCGCCAGCAGCTTGAGTAGTTCACCCCTCCACTTT. This sequence encodes CASSLSSSPLHF. Complete variable domain (other parts from reference TRBV5-1 and TRBJ1-6): KAGVTQTPRYLIKTRGQQVTLSCSPISGHRSVSWYQQTPGQGLQFLFEYFSETQRNKGNFPGRFSGRQFSNSRSEMNVSTLELGDSALYLCASSLSSSPLHFGNGTRLTVT.

This clone was counted ten times or more. The chain combines TRBV2 with TRBJ1-5; D ambiguous. The CDR3 loop spans 13 amino acids. Deletions cut 4 bases from V and 3 bases from J, with 7 bases between. The V gene's germline CDR1 is SNHLY and CDR2 FYNNEI. For the CDR3, the DNA is TGTGCCAGCAGTGTAGACAACAATCAGCCCCAGCATTTT. Protein: CASSVDNNQPQHF.

The chain is built from TRBV4-1 and TRBJ2-5, with a weak D call TRBD2 (7 bases). The CDR3 has 15 residues. CDR1 and CDR2 from the germline V gene are MGHRA and YSYEKL. Trimming shortened V by 1 base and J by 5 bases, and 14 bases separated the two germline ends. In nucleotides, the CDR3 is TGCGCCAGCAGCCAAGGGGGGGGAGGGGGGGAGACCCAGTACTTC. Protein sequence: CASSQGGGGGETQYF.

This chain joins TRBV10-3 and TRBJ2-3; TRBD2 aligns across 14 bases. Germline V gene data show CDR1 as ENHRY and CDR2 as SYGVKD. The CDR3 consists of 19 residues. With V trimmed by 7 bases and J by 0 bases, 12 bases remained unmatched. CDR3: CAIMSTSGGAGYSTDTQYF. DNA of the CDR3: TGTGCCATCATGTCGACTAGCGGGGGGGCCGGGTATAGCACAGATACGCAGTATTTT.

V gene TRBV5-5 combines with J gene TRBJ1-1, with 8 nucleotides matching TRBD1. After removal of 2 bases from V and 4 bases from J, the junction contained 10 bases not matched to a gene. The CDR3 consists of 16 residues. Germline V gene lookup returns CDR1 SGHKS and CDR2 YYEKEE (reference sequence). The CDR3 DNA reads as TGTGCCAGCAGCTTTCTACAGGGGGAGGGTGGCACTGAAGCTTTCTTT. Its protein is CASSFLQGEGGTEAFF.

The chain employs TRBV28 and TRBJ2-5, with D possibly being TRBD1 (5 bases). This CDR3 comprises 17 residues. V lost 1 base to trimming and J lost 0 bases, with 15 bases between them. In germline, CDR1 is MDHEN, CDR2 SYDVKM. The CDR3 DNA follows: TGTGCCAGCAGTTTATTCTCGAACAGGCTTAACCAAGAGACCCAGTACTTC. Translated, it gives CASSLFSNRLNQETQYF. The full variable domain, its missing parts supplied by reference TRBV28 and TRBJ2-5, is DVKVTQSSRYLVKRTGEKVFLECVQDMDHENMFWYRQDPGLGLRLIYFSYDVKMKEKGDIPEGYSVSREKKERFSLILESASTNQTSMYLCASSLFSNRLNQETQYFGPGTRLLVL.

The chain has TRBV10-1 and TRBJ2-3; 7 bases are shared with TRBD1. Per germline, CDR1 WNHNN and CDR2 SYGVQD (reference sequence). Losses at the gene ends were 4 bases for V and 1 base for J; bases not matched to a gene: 5. The CDR3 is made up of 15 amino acids. CDR3 in amino acids: CASSGDRVGTDTQYF. Here the CDR3 DNA reads TGCGCCAGCAGTGGAGACAGGGTGGGCACAGATACGCAGTATTTT.

This clone showed up many times. The chain recombines TRBV7-9 with TRBJ1-2; TRBD1 matches at 7 bases. Germline V gene sequence: CDR1 SEHNR, CDR2 FQNEAQ (reference sequence). The V segment lost 10 bases and the J segment 1 base; nucleotides outside the gene matches: 21. The CDR3 is 18 amino acids. CDR3 in DNA: TGTGCCATTCGGAAACTCGGGACAGAAACACTACGTAACTATGGCTACACCTTC. As protein: CAIRKLGTETLRNYGYTF.

This clone appeared once. The J gene is TRBJ1-3, the V gene TRBV5-1, with no clear D. The CDR3 is 14 amino acids. Trimming took 3 bases from V and 3 from J, leaving 10 bases between them. CDR1 SGHRS and CDR2 YFSETQ come from the germline V gene. The CDR3 DNA is TGCGCCAGCAGCTACCCCGGGGTTGGAAACACCATATATTTT. Amino acid sequence: CASSYPGVGNTIYF.

This clone was counted only a few times. The rearrangement uses TRBV6-1 and TRBJ1-5, with a possible D match to TRBD1 (5 bases). Germline-derived CDR1 and CDR2 are MNHNS and SASEGT. Trimming shortened V by 6 bases and J by 3 bases, and 12 bases separated the two germline ends. This CDR3 spans 14 amino acids. CDR3 bases: TGTGCCAGCAGAGCGACAGCCGTCAATCAGCCCCAGCATTTT. Its translation: CASRATAVNQPQHF.

This clone was seen once. The chain is built from TRBV7-9 and TRBJ2-5; no clear D gene. From germline, CDR1 is SEHNR and CDR2 FQNEAQ (reference sequence). The CDR3 covers 14 residues. Deletions cut 1 base from V and 3 bases from J, with 9 bases between. CDR3 residues: CASSLEALEETQYF. The DNA for the CDR3 is TGTGCCAGCAGCTTAGAAGCCCTGGAAGAGACCCAGTACTTC.

The gene calls are TRBV30 and TRBJ2-7; D is unresolved. CDR3 length: 15 amino acids. Germline loops: CDR1 GTSNPN, CDR2 SVGIG (reference sequence). The V end was cut by 2 bases, the J end by 1 base, with 15 bases between. The CDR3 coding sequence is TGTGCCTGGAGTCCCCGTTTAGGCAGGTCCTACGAGCAGTACTTC. Translation: CAWSPRLGRSYEQYF.

This clone is a singleton in its sample. The genes are TRBV7-9 and TRBJ2-7; tentatively, D is TRBD2 (6 bases). The CDR3 extends over 14 amino acids. Per germline, CDR1 SEHNR and CDR2 FQNEAQ (reference sequence). The germline V and J ends were trimmed by 6 bases and 3 bases, with 15 bases remaining between them. In DNA form, the CDR3 reads TGTGCCAGCAGGTCGGGAGTCGAGAACTACGAGCAGTACTTC. Its translation: CASRSGVENYEQYF.

V and J are TRBV5-1 and TRBJ2-7; D may be TRBD1 (6 bases). The CDR3 runs to 14 residues. Germline assignment: CDR1 SGHRS and CDR2 YFSETQ. Trimming removed 0 bases from V and 3 bases from J, with 10 bases in between. The CDR3 region has the DNA TGCGCCAGCAGCTTGGACAGGGAGTACTACGAGCAGTACTTC. This encodes CASSLDREYYEQYF.

This clone has a handful of counts. This chain uses TRBV28 with TRBJ2-3; 8 bases line up with TRBD2. With 6 bases clipped from V and 5 bases from J, the junction kept 7 bases outside the gene matches. The germline gives CDR1 MDHEN, CDR2 SYDVKM. The CDR3 contains 14 residues. This chain's CDR3 is CASRSGGQEDTQYF. CDR3 in DNA: TGTGCCAGCAGATCGGGGGGGCAGGAAGATACGCAGTATTTT. Filled out from reference TRBV28 and TRBJ2-3, the complete variable domain reads DVKVTQSSRYLVKRTGEKVFLECVQDMDHENMFWYRQDPGLGLRLIYFSYDVKMKEKGDIPEGYSVSREKKERFSLILESASTNQTSMYLCASRSGGQEDTQYFGPGTRLTVL.

This clone was observed a single time. The rearrangement joins TRBV7-2 to TRBJ2-2; 7 bases fit TRBD1. Germline V gives CDR1 SGHTA, CDR2 FQGNSA. V lost 5 bases and J lost 9; bases outside the gene matches: 9. This CDR3 contains 14 residues. The CDR3 region has the DNA TGTGCCAGCAGCCGGGACAGAACTTCTTGGGAGCTGTTTTTT. This codes for CASSRDRTSWELFF. Combining the CDR3 with reference TRBV7-2 and TRBJ2-2 gives the whole variable domain GAGVSQSPSNKVTEKGKDVELRCDPISGHTALYWYRQSLGQGLEFLIYFQGNSAPDKSGLPSDRFSAERTGGSVSTLTIQRTQQEDSAVYLCASSRDRTSWELFFGEGSRLTVL.